Listed here are 18 T cell receptor beta chains from one sample, sequenced in a study of cytomegalovirus exposure and HLA in healthy donors. The PCR was carried out with 60 Vbeta primers and 13 Jbeta primers. Sequencing was performed with immunoSEQ multiplex PCR; in TCRdb, only in-frame clones are kept and a portion is missing. The repertoire holds about 190,000 clones, 80% to 85% seen once, with about 2.2% in the top ten. The sample was PBMCs. These receptors were obtained from a young woman in good health and CMV-seronegative.

V gene TRBV6-5 combines with J gene TRBJ2-7; 9 bases map to TRBD1. V lost 6 bases and J lost 2; bases outside the gene matches: 5. The germline gives CDR1 MNHEY, CDR2 SVGAGI. CDR3 length: 14 amino acids. CDR3 DNA: TGTGCCAGCAGGCCTGGGGACAGGGCCTACGAGCAGTACTTC. This translates into CASRPGDRAYEQYF.

The rearrangement links TRBV5-8 to TRBJ1-5; 8 bases are a match to TRBD1. With V trimmed by 4 bases and J by 1 base, 7 bases remained unmatched. The CDR3 contains 16 residues. Germline values: CDR1 SGHTS, CDR2 YDEGEE. This chain's CDR3 is CASSPDRGRSNQPQHF. CDR3 DNA sequence: TGTGCCAGCAGCCCAGACAGGGGCAGAAGCAATCAGCCCCAGCATTTT.

This chain connects TRBV4-2 to TRBJ2-1; TRBD2 matches 9 bases. In germline, CDR1 is LGHNA, CDR2 YNFKEQ. Losses at the gene ends were 4 bases for V and 6 bases for J; bases not matched to a gene: 10. The CDR3 covers 16 residues. The CDR3 nucleotides are TGTGCCAGCAGCCTCTCGGCGGGAGGGCCAATCAATGAGCAGTTCTTC. Translated, it gives CASSLSAGGPINEQFF.

The chain employs TRBV5-1 and TRBJ1-1, with a tentative D call TRBD1 (5 bases). V dropped 3 bases and J dropped 4 bases, with 10 bases sitting between them. This CDR3 comprises 13 residues. The V gene's germline CDR1 is SGHRS and CDR2 YFSETQ. The CDR3 DNA reads TGCGCCAGCAGCTCCCAGGGACTCACTGAAGCTTTCTTT. Translating it yields CASSSQGLTEAFF.

DNA of the CDR3: TGTGCCAGCTCCTTACAGGGGGCGCTTGACGCTGAAGCTTTCTTT. Translating it yields CASSLQGALDAEAFF. The chain combines TRBV18 with TRBJ1-1; 9 bases are shared with TRBD1. V lost 6 bases and J lost 6; bases outside the gene matches: 11. The CDR3 has 15 amino acids. Germline loops: CDR1 KGHSH, CDR2 LQKENI.

The chain joins TRBV29-1 to TRBJ2-2; 7 bases fit TRBD1. Germline V gene lookup returns CDR1 SQVTM and CDR2 ANQGSEA. The CDR3 extends over 15 amino acids. Unmatched junction bases numbered 10, after V lost 4 bases and J lost 5 bases. This chain's CDR3 is CSVVVGGAGTGELFF. The CDR3 nucleotides read TGCAGCGTTGTTGTAGGGGGCGCAGGAACCGGGGAGCTGTTTTTT.

The chain recombines TRBV4-3 with TRBJ1-1; tentative D call: TRBD1 (6 bases). The CDR3 covers 15 residues. V was trimmed by 0 bases and J by 2 bases, leaving 10 bases between them. Germline-derived CDR1 and CDR2 are LGHNA and YSLEER. In DNA form, the CDR3 reads TGCGCCAGCAGCCAAGAAGGGACAACTAACACTGAAGCTTTCTTT. This translates into CASSQEGTTNTEAFF.

This chain links TRBV6-1 with TRBJ1-1; D is ambiguous. Trimming shortened V by 10 bases and J by 6 bases, and 15 bases separated the two germline ends. Germline lookup yields CDR1 MNHNS and CDR2 SASEGT. The CDR3 consists of 12 residues. The CDR3 nucleotides are TGTGCCACCTACCCCCCCATGGCTGAAGCTTTCTTT. This encodes CATYPPMAEAFF.

The gene calls are TRBV7-8 and TRBJ1-2, with D tentatively TRBD1 (6 bases). Trimming cost V 3 bases and J 5 bases, with 16 bases left between them. The CDR3 sequence is 15 residues long. Germline loops: CDR1 SGHVS, CDR2 FQNEAQ. The CDR3 loop is CASSLGAGGEYGYTF. In nucleotides, the CDR3 is TGTGCCAGCAGCTTGGGGGCGGGGGGCGAATATGGCTACACCTTC.

A few counts support this clone. This chain links TRBV10-3 with TRBJ2-1; 7 nucleotides align to TRBD1. Germline loops: CDR1 ENHRY, CDR2 SYGVKD. Trimming cost V 6 bases and J 0 bases; bases outside gene matches: 8. CDR3 length: 16 amino acids. In DNA, the CDR3 is TGTGCCATCAGACGACCGGGACAGCCCTCCTACAATGAGCAGTTCTTC. Its translation: CAIRRPGQPSYNEQFF.

For this clone: The germline gene is not matched at one end of the junction; a read error may be the cause. The chain links TRBV7-9 to TRBJ2-7; 7 nucleotides match TRBD1. CDR1 and CDR2 (germline): SEHNR, FQNEAQ (reference sequence). The CDR3 sequence is 15 residues long. In nucleotides, the CDR3 is TGTTCCAGCAGCTGGCCGACAGGGAAACACTTCGAGCAGTACTTC. This encodes CSSSWPTGKHFEQYF.

A few counts support this clone. The V gene is TRBV7-8, the J gene TRBJ2-3; perhaps TRBD2 as D (6 bases). Germline CDR1 and CDR2: SGHVS and FQNEAQ. The length of the CDR3 is 19 residues. Trimming left V 1 base short and J 2 bases short, with 22 bases between. The CDR3: CASSLGPPITSRNTDTQYF. The CDR3 DNA reads as TGTGCCAGCAGCTTAGGTCCCCCAATAACTAGCAGAAACACAGATACGCAGTATTTT.

The table lists this clone with a count of one. An end of the junction differs from the germline gene, which may be a read error. V and J are TRBV7-9 and TRBJ2-7; the D is unclear. CDR3 size: 13 residues. CDR1 and CDR2 from the germline V gene are SEHNR and FQNEAQ (reference sequence). The CDR3 region has the DNA TGTTCCAGCAGCAGTCAGGCAGACAACGAGCAGTACTTC. Protein: CSSSSQADNEQYF.

This chain joins TRBV9 and TRBJ2-7, with 7 positions matching TRBD1. This CDR3 has 16 amino acids. The V and J ends lost 4 bases and 4 bases, in that order; junction bases with no gene match: 14. Germline-derived CDR1 and CDR2 are SGDLS and YYNGEE. The CDR3 nucleotides read TGTGCCAGCAGCCCTACTACAGGGGCGTTGGGGTACGAGCAGTACTTC. Protein: CASSPTTGALGYEQYF.

V gene TRBV19 combines with J gene TRBJ1-5; 7 positions agree with TRBD1. Looked up from germline, CDR1 is LNHDA and CDR2 is SQIVND (reference sequence). The J segment lost 3 bases and the V segment lost 6 bases, leaving 8 bases of the junction unmatched. The CDR3 loop spans 15 amino acids. The CDR3 region has the DNA TGTGCCAGTAGCAATTCAGGGGGAATCAATCAGCCCCAGCATTTT. This translates into CASSNSGGINQPQHF.

This chain uses TRBV7-6 with TRBJ2-1; TRBD2 agrees at 12 bases. The CDR3 is 16 residues long. Germline V CDR1 and CDR2: SGHVS, FNYEAQ. Trimming took 2 bases from V and 4 from J; bases not matched to a gene: 3. CDR3 sequence reads: CASSLRGLAGYNEQFF. The CDR3 bases are TGTGCCAGCAGCTTACGAGGACTAGCGGGGTACAATGAGCAGTTCTTC.

The chain couples TRBV18 to TRBJ1-1; 9 bases line up with TRBD1. The CDR3 covers 17 residues. Germline trimming cut 1 base from V and 4 bases from J; bases unmatched to any gene: 10. Germline assignment: CDR1 KGHSH and CDR2 LQKENI. CDR3 loop: CASSPRDREWGGTEAFF. The CDR3 region has the DNA TGTGCCAGCTCACCACGGGACAGGGAATGGGGGGGCACTGAAGCTTTCTTT.

This clone was recorded once. The gene calls are TRBV5-1 and TRBJ2-3, with 9 nucleotides matching TRBD1. V shed 4 bases, J shed 4 bases, and the junction held 10 bases outside the gene matches. Germline V lookup: CDR1 SGHRS, CDR2 YFSETQ. The CDR3 contains 16 residues. As DNA, the CDR3 is TGCGCCAGCAGCCCGAGGGGACAGGGTCGTTCAGATACGCAGTATTTT. Residues: CASSPRGQGRSDTQYF.